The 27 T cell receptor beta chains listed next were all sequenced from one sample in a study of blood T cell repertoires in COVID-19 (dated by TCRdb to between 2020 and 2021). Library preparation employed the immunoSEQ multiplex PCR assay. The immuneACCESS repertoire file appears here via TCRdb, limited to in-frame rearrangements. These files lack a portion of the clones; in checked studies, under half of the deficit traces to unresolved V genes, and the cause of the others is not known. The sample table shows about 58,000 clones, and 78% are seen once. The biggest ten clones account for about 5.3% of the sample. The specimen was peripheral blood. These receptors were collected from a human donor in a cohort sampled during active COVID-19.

The CDR3 here is CASSFRDRGEQYF. CDR3 coding DNA: TGCGCCAGCAGCTTCCGGGACAGGGGTGAGCAGTACTTC. This chain uses TRBV4-1 with TRBJ2-7, with TRBD1 matching 10 bases. Germline trimming cut 5 bases from V and 7 bases from J; bases unmatched to any gene: 5. Germline V gives CDR1 MGHRA, CDR2 YSYEKL. The CDR3 spans 13 residues.

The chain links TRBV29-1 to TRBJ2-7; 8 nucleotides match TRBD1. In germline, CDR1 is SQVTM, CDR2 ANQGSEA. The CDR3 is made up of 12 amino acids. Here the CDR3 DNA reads TGCAGTGCTGCTGGACAGGGTTACGAGCAGTACTTC. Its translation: CSAAGQGYEQYF.

CDR3 protein: CASSSGTGSPQETQYF. The CDR3 coding sequence is TGCGCCAGCAGCTCCGGGACAGGGTCACCTCAAGAGACCCAGTACTTC. This chain joins TRBV5-1 and TRBJ2-5; 9 bases align to TRBD1. Germline values: CDR1 SGHRS, CDR2 YFSETQ. V dropped 3 bases and J dropped 2; count of bases not matched to a gene: 8. This CDR3 contains 16 residues. Full variable domain (outside the CDR3, taken from reference TRBV5-1 and TRBJ2-5): KAGVTQTPRYLIKTRGQQVTLSCSPISGHRSVSWYQQTPGQGLQFLFEYFSETQRNKGNFPGRFSGRQFSNSRSEMNVSTLELGDSALYLCASSSGTGSPQETQYFGPGTRLLVL.

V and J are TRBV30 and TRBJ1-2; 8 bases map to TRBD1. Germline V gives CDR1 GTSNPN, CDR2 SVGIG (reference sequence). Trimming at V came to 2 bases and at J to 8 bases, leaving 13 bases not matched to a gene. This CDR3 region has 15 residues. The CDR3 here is CAWSRPQGARWGYTF. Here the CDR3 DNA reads TGTGCCTGGAGTCGCCCCCAGGGGGCGAGATGGGGCTACACCTTC.

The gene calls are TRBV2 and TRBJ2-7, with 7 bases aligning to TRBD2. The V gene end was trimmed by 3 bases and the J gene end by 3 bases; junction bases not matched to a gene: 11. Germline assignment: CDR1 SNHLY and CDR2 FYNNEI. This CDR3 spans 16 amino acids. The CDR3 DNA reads TGTGCCAGCAGTGAGGGGCGGGGGAGCGCCCACTACGAGCAGTACTTC. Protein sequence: CASSEGRGSAHYEQYF.

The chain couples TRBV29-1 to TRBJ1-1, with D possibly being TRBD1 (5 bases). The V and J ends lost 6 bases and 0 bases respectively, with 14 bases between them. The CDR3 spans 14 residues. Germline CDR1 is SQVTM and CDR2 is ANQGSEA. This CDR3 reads CSVSAGGVNTEAFF. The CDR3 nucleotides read TGCAGCGTCTCCGCGGGGGGAGTGAACACTGAAGCTTTCTTT.

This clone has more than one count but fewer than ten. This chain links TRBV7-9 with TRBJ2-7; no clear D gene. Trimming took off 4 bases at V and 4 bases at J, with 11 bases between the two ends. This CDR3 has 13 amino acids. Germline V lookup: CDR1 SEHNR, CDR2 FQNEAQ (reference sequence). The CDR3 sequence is CASSSTSPYEQYF. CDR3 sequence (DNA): TGTGCCAGCAGCTCCACGAGCCCGTACGAGCAGTACTTC. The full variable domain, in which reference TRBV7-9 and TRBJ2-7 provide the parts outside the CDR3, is DTGVSQNPRHKITKRGQNVTFRCDPISEHNRLYWYRQTLGQGPEFLTYFQNEAQLEKSRLLSDRFSAERPKGSFSTLEIQRTEQGDSAMYLCASSSTSPYEQYFGPGTRLTVT.

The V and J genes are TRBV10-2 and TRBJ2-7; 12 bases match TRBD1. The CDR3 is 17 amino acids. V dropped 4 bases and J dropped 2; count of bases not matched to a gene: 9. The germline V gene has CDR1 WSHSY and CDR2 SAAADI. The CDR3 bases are TGCGCCAGCAGTGTGGGACAGGGGGCGTTGGGGGCCTACGAGCAGTACTTC. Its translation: CASSVGQGALGAYEQYF.

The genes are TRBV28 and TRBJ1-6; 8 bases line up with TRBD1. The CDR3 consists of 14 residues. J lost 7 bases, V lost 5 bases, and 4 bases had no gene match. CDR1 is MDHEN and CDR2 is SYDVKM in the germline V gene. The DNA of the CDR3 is TGTGCCAGCAGTACCGGACAGGGAAATTCACCCCTCCACTTT. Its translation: CASSTGQGNSPLHF. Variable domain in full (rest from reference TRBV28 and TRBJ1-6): DVKVTQSSRYLVKRTGEKVFLECVQDMDHENMFWYRQDPGLGLRLIYFSYDVKMKEKGDIPEGYSVSREKKERFSLILESASTNQTSMYLCASSTGQGNSPLHFGNGTRLTVT.

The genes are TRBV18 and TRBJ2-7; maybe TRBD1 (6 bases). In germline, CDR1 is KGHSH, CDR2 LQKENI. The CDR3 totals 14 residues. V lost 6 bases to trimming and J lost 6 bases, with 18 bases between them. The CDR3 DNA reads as TGTGCCAGCTCGCTGGGGGCGTCGGGGTCCGAGCAGTACTTC. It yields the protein CASSLGASGSEQYF.

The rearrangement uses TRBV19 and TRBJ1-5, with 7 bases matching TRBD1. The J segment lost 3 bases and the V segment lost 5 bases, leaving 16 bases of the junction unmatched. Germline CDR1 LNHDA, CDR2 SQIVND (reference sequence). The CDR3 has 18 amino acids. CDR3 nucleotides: TGTGCCAGTAGTCCAGGCAGCCGTGACAGGGTTCCCAATCAGCCCCAGCATTTT. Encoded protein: CASSPGSRDRVPNQPQHF.

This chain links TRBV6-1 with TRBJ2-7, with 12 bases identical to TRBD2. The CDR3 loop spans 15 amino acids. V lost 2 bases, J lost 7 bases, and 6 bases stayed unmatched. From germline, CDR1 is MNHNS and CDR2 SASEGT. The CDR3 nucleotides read TGTGCCAGCAGTGAATTGCTAGCGGGAGGGCCAGAGCAGTACTTC. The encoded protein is CASSELLAGGPEQYF.

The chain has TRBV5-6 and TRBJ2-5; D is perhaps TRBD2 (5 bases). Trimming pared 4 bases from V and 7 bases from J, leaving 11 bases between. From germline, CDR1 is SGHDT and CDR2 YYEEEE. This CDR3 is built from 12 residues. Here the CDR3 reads CASSPGVRTQYF. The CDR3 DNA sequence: TGTGCCAGCAGCCCCGGGGTGCGGACCCAGTACTTC. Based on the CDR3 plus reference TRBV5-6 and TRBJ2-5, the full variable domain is DAGVTQSPTHLIKTRGQQVTLRCSPKSGHDTVSWYQQALGQGPQFIFQYYEEEERQRGNFPDRFSGHQFPNYSSELNVNALLLGDSALYLCASSPGVRTQYFGPGTRLLVL.

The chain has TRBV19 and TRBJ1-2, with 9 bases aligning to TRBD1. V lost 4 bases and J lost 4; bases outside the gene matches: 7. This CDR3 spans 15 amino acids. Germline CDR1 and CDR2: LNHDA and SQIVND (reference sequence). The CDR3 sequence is CASSKPGTGIYGYTF. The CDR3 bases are TGTGCCAGTAGTAAGCCCGGGACAGGGATCTATGGCTACACCTTC.

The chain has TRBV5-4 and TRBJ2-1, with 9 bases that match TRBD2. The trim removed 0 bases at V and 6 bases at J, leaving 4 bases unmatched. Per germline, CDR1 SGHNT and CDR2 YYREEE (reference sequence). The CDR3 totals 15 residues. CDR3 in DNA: TGTGCCAGCAGCTTGGATGCTAGCGGGGTCAATGAGCAGTTCTTC. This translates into CASSLDASGVNEQFF.

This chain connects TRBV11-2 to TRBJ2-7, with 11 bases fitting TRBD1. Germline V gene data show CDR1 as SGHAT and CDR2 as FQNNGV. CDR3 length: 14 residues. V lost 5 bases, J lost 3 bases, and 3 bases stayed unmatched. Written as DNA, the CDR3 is TGTGCCAGCAGCCTCGGGACAGGGGGCTACGAGCAGTACTTC. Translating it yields CASSLGTGGYEQYF.

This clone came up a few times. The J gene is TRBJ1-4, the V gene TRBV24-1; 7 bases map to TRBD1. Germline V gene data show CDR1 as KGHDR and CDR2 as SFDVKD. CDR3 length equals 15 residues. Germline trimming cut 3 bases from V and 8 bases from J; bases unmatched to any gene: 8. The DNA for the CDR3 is TGTGCCACCAGTGATGGGGGACAGACCCGAGAAAAACTGTTTTTT. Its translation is CATSDGGQTREKLFF.

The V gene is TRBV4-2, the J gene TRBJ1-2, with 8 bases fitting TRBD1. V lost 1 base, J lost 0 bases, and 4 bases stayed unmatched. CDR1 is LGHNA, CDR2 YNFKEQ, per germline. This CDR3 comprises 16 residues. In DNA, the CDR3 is TGTGCCAGCAGCCAAGTTACAGGGGGAGCTAACTATGGCTACACCTTC. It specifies CASSQVTGGANYGYTF.

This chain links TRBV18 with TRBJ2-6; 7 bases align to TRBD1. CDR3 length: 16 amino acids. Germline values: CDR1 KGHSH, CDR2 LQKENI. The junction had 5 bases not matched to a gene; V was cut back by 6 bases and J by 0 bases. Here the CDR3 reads CASSSDRASGANVLTF. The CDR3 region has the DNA TGTGCCAGCTCTTCCGACAGGGCCTCTGGGGCCAACGTCCTGACTTTC.

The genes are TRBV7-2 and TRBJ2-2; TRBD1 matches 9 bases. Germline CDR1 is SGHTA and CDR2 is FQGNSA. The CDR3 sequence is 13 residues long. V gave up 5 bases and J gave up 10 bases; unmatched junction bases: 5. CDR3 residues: CASSPRTGEELFF. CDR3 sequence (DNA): TGTGCCAGCAGCCCCCGGACAGGGGAGGAGCTGTTTTTT.

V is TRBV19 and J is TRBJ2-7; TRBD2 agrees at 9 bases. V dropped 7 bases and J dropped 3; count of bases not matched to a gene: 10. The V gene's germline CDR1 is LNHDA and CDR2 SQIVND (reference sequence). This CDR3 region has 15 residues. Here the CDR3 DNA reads TGTGCCAGTAAGGCCCAGCGGGGGGCTCTCTACGAGCAGTACTTC. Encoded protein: CASKAQRGALYEQYF.

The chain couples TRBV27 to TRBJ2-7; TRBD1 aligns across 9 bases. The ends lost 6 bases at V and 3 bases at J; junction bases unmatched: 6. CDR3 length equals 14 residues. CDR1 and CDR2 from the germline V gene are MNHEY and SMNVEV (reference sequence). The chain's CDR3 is CASSHRDRVYEQYF. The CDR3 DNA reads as TGTGCCAGCAGCCACAGGGACAGGGTCTACGAGCAGTACTTC.

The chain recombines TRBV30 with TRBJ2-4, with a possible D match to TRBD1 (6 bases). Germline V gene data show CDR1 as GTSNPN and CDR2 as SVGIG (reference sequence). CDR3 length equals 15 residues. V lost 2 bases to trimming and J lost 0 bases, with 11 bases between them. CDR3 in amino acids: CAWSLGALAKNIQYF. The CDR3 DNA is TGTGCCTGGAGTCTGGGGGCCCTAGCCAAAAACATTCAGTACTTC.

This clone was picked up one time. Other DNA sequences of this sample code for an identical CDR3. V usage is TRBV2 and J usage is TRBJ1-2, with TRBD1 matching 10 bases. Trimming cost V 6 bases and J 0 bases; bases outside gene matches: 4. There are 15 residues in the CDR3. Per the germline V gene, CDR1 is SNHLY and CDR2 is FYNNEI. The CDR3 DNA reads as TGTGCCAGCAGCAGGACAGGGGGAGCTAACTATGGCTACACCTTC. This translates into CASSRTGGANYGYTF.

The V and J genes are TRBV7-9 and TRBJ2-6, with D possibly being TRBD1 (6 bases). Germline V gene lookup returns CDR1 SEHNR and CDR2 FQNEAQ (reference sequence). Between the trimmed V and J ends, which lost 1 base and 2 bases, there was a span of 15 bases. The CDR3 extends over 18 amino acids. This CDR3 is CASSLVEPGAAGANVLTF. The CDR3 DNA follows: TGTGCCAGCAGCTTAGTTGAACCAGGGGCGGCTGGGGCCAACGTCCTGACTTTC.

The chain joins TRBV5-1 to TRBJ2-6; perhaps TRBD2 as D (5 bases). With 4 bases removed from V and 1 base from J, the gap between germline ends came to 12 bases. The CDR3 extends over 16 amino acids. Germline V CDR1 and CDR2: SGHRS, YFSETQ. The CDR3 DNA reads TGCGCCAGCAGCCGGTGGACTTCTTCTGGGGCCAACGTCCTGACTTTC. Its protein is CASSRWTSSGANVLTF.

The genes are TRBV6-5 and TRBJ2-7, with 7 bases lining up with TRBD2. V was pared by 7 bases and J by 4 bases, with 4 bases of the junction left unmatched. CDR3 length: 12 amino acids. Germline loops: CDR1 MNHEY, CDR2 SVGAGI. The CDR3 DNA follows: TGTGCCAGCACCTCCGGGGGGTACGAGCAGTACTTC. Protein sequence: CASTSGGYEQYF.